A selection of T cell receptor beta chains follows, all from one sample in a study of blood T cell repertoires in COVID-19. Measured with immunoSEQ multiplex PCR; TCRdb has only the in-frame clones, and not every one. Here the sample spans about 200,000 clones, more than 85% being singletons. The source material was peripheral blood. These TCRs come from a man between 60 and 75 years old with COVID-19, enrolled during active disease. Each CDR3 is given with its conserved first and last residue. Fields, in order: clone size, V gene, J gene, D gene, CDR3 protein, CDR3 DNA. D genes are given only for firm matches. A row's size may be missing; if present it is once, few, many or a size class.

abundance: .
v_gene: TRBV2
j_gene: TRBJ1-1
d_gene: .
CDR3aa: CARRLSNTEAFF
CDR3nt: TGTGCCAGGAGACTTTCTAACACTGAAGCTTTCTTT

abundance: few
v_gene: TRBV18
j_gene: TRBJ2-7
d_gene: .
CDR3aa: CASSPPFGVQYF
CDR3nt: TGTGCCAGCTCACCACCGTTCGGAGTCCAGTACTTC

abundance: .
v_gene: TRBV5-1
j_gene: TRBJ2-1
d_gene: TRBD2
CDR3aa: CASRLADYYNEQFF
CDR3nt: TGCGCCAGCAGGCTAGCGGATTACTACAATGAGCAGTTCTTC

abundance: .
v_gene: TRBV7-3
j_gene: TRBJ2-1
d_gene: TRBD1
CDR3aa: CASSPGTGYNEQFF
CDR3nt: TGTGCCAGCAGCCCCGGGACAGGTTACAATGAGCAGTTCTTC

abundance: once
v_gene: TRBV4-3
j_gene: TRBJ2-3
d_gene: TRBD2
CDR3aa: CASSPLGLAEDTQYF
CDR3nt: TGCGCCAGCAGCCCGTTGGGACTAGCGGAAGATACGCAGTATTTT

abundance: .
v_gene: TRBV5-1
j_gene: TRBJ1-6
d_gene: TRBD1
CDR3aa: CASSLEGTGEALHF
CDR3nt: TGCGCCAGCAGCTTGGAAGGCACAGGGGAGGCCCTCCACTTT

abundance: .
v_gene: TRBV29-1
j_gene: TRBJ1-2
d_gene: .
CDR3aa: CSVAGSYGYTF
CDR3nt: TGCAGCGTTGCAGGAAGCTATGGCTACACCTTC

abundance: .
v_gene: TRBV2
j_gene: TRBJ2-3
d_gene: TRBD1
CDR3aa: CATKTVQGAADTQYF
CDR3nt: TGTGCCACCAAGACCGTACAGGGGGCCGCAGATACGCAGTATTTT

abundance: .
v_gene: TRBV3-1/TRBV3-2
j_gene: TRBJ1-1
d_gene: TRBD1
CDR3aa: CASSQGPTDRGTEAFF
CDR3nt: TGTGCCAGCAGCCAAGGTCCAACGGACAGGGGCACTGAAGCTTTCTTT

abundance: once
v_gene: TRBV12-3/TRBV12-4
j_gene: TRBJ2-5
d_gene: .
CDR3aa: CASRHDTQETQYF
CDR3nt: TGTGCCAGCAGGCATGACACTCAAGAGACCCAGTACTTC

abundance: .
v_gene: TRBV6-5
j_gene: TRBJ1-6
d_gene: .
CDR3aa: CASSTVTNSPLHF
CDR3nt: TGTGCCAGCAGTACAGTAACGAATTCACCCCTCCACTTT

abundance: once
v_gene: TRBV25-1
j_gene: TRBJ2-1
d_gene: .
CDR3aa: CASARDFPFEQFF
CDR3nt: TGTGCCAGCGCTCGGGACTTTCCGTTTGAGCAGTTCTTC

abundance: .
v_gene: TRBV18
j_gene: TRBJ2-6
d_gene: TRBD1
CDR3aa: CASSQGQGLGANVLTF
CDR3nt: TGTGCCAGCTCACAGGGACAGGGCCTCGGGGCCAACGTCCTGACTTTC

abundance: .
v_gene: TRBV9
j_gene: TRBJ1-6
d_gene: .
CDR3aa: CASSVGGLGSPLHF
CDR3nt: TGTGCCAGCAGCGTAGGGGGGCTAGGTTCACCCCTCCACTTT

abundance: once
v_gene: TRBV12-3/TRBV12-4
j_gene: TRBJ1-5
d_gene: TRBD1
CDR3aa: CASSETGDQPQHF
CDR3nt: TGTGCCAGCAGTGAAACAGGGGATCAGCCCCAGCATTTT

abundance: .
v_gene: TRBV2
j_gene: TRBJ1-5
d_gene: TRBD1
CDR3aa: CASGGTANNQPQHF
CDR3nt: TGTGCCAGCGGCGGGACAGCAAATAATCAGCCCCAGCATTTT

abundance: few
v_gene: TRBV29-1
j_gene: TRBJ1-2
d_gene: TRBD1
CDR3aa: CSVGETGVGYTF
CDR3nt: TGCAGCGTTGGAGAGACAGGGGTGGGCTACACCTTC

abundance: .
v_gene: TRBV7-2
j_gene: TRBJ1-5
d_gene: .
CDR3aa: CASSLGSGTPNQPQHF
CDR3nt: TGTGCCAGCAGCTTAGGATCCGGGACACCCAATCAGCCCCAGCATTTT

abundance: .
v_gene: TRBV5-4
j_gene: TRBJ1-3
d_gene: TRBD1
CDR3aa: CASSAGTGNTIYF
CDR3nt: TGTGCCAGCAGCGCAGGGACAGGCAACACCATATATTTT

abundance: .
v_gene: TRBV9
j_gene: TRBJ2-7
d_gene: TRBD2
CDR3aa: CASSVGDPTTSGGQGIIGLQYF
CDR3nt: TGTGCCAGCAGCGTAGGGGACCCGACAACTAGCGGGGGCCAGGGGATTATCGGGTTGCAGTACTTC

abundance: .
v_gene: TRBV11-2
j_gene: TRBJ1-2
d_gene: .
CDR3aa: CASSLGWAEGYTF
CDR3nt: TGTGCCAGCAGCTTAGGGTGGGCAGAGGGCTACACCTTC

abundance: .
v_gene: TRBV7-9
j_gene: TRBJ2-7
d_gene: TRBD2
CDR3aa: CASSPRGTSGSSSYEQYF
CDR3nt: TGTGCCAGCAGCCCCAGGGGGACTAGCGGATCAAGCTCCTACGAGCAGTACTTC

abundance: .
v_gene: TRBV3-1/TRBV3-2
j_gene: TRBJ1-2
d_gene: TRBD1
CDR3aa: CASSQRPGQAGDGYTF
CDR3nt: TGTGCCAGCAGCCAAAGACCGGGACAGGCCGGGGATGGCTACACCTTC

abundance: .
v_gene: TRBV10-1
j_gene: TRBJ2-2
d_gene: TRBD2
CDR3aa: CASSVLAGGPSGELFF
CDR3nt: TGCGCCAGCAGTGTACTAGCGGGAGGGCCGAGCGGGGAGCTGTTTTTT

abundance: .
v_gene: TRBV4-2
j_gene: TRBJ2-1
d_gene: TRBD2
CDR3aa: CASSQGVLAGGYNEQFF
CDR3nt: TGTGCCAGCAGCCAAGGGGTTCTAGCGGGGGGCTACAATGAGCAGTTCTTC

abundance: .
v_gene: TRBV7-2
j_gene: TRBJ1-6
d_gene: .
CDR3aa: CASSLVDRTNSPLHF
CDR3nt: TGTGCCAGCAGCTTAGTCGACAGAACCAATTCACCCCTCCACTTT

abundance: .
v_gene: TRBV27
j_gene: TRBJ2-3
d_gene: TRBD2
CDR3aa: CASSARGLGDTQYF
CDR3nt: TGTGCCAGCAGTGCGCGGGGGTTAGGAGATACGCAGTATTTT

abundance: .
v_gene: TRBV3-1/TRBV3-2
j_gene: TRBJ1-2
d_gene: TRBD1
CDR3aa: CASSTGTDGYTF
CDR3nt: TGTGCCAGCAGCACCGGGACAGATGGCTACACCTTC

abundance: .
v_gene: TRBV7-9
j_gene: TRBJ2-1
d_gene: TRBD2
CDR3aa: CASSPRLAGGLGVNEQFF
CDR3nt: TGTGCCAGCAGCCCCCGACTAGCGGGGGGACTCGGGGTCAATGAGCAGTTCTTC

abundance: .
v_gene: TRBV5-4
j_gene: TRBJ2-5
d_gene: TRBD1
CDR3aa: CASATIGGQGKETQYF
CDR3nt: TGTGCCAGCGCAACCATTGGGGGACAGGGGAAGGAGACCCAGTACTTC

abundance: once
v_gene: TRBV5-4
j_gene: TRBJ2-3
d_gene: TRBD2
CDR3aa: CASSPTSKNPDTQYF
CDR3nt: TGTGCCAGCAGCCCGACTAGCAAAAATCCAGATACGCAGTATTTT

abundance: .
v_gene: TRBV6-5
j_gene: TRBJ2-7
d_gene: TRBD1
CDR3aa: CASSPGQGVEQYF
CDR3nt: TGTGCCAGCAGCCCGGGACAGGGGGTAGAGCAGTACTTC

abundance: .
v_gene: TRBV7-2
j_gene: TRBJ1-5
d_gene: .
CDR3aa: CASSRETGSNQPQHF
CDR3nt: TGTGCCAGCAGCCGGGAGACGGGCAGCAATCAGCCCCAGCATTTT

abundance: .
v_gene: TRBV5-6
j_gene: TRBJ2-2
d_gene: TRBD1
CDR3aa: CASSIWTGVNTGELFF
CDR3nt: TGTGCCAGCAGCATATGGACAGGGGTAAACACCGGGGAGCTGTTTTTT

abundance: .
v_gene: TRBV5-1
j_gene: TRBJ2-1
d_gene: TRBD1
CDR3aa: CASAVRTGNNEQFF
CDR3nt: TGCGCCAGCGCCGTCCGGACAGGGAACAATGAGCAGTTCTTC

abundance: .
v_gene: TRBV19
j_gene: TRBJ2-1
d_gene: TRBD2
CDR3aa: CASSIGLAGASYNEQFF
CDR3nt: TGTGCCAGTAGTATAGGGTTAGCGGGAGCTAGTTACAATGAGCAGTTCTTC

abundance: .
v_gene: TRBV18
j_gene: TRBJ1-3
d_gene: TRBD1
CDR3aa: CASSSSGTDGSGNTIYF
CDR3nt: TGTGCCAGCTCATCCTCCGGGACAGACGGCTCTGGAAACACCATATATTTT

abundance: .
v_gene: TRBV6-5
j_gene: TRBJ1-3
d_gene: TRBD1
CDR3aa: CASSYSGQSGNTIYF
CDR3nt: TGTGCCAGCAGTTACTCGGGACAGTCCGGAAACACCATATATTTT

abundance: .
v_gene: TRBV2
j_gene: TRBJ2-7
d_gene: .
CDR3aa: CASTRIDYMLYEQYF
CDR3nt: TGTGCCAGCACGCGGATCGACTACATGCTTTACGAGCAGTACTTC

abundance: few
v_gene: TRBV6-1
j_gene: TRBJ2-3
d_gene: .
CDR3aa: CASSSNGRADTQYF
CDR3nt: TGTGCCAGCAGTTCGAACGGCCGGGCAGATACGCAGTATTTT

abundance: .
v_gene: TRBV28
j_gene: TRBJ2-1
d_gene: TRBD2
CDR3aa: CASSLTSGEQFF
CDR3nt: TGTGCCAGCAGTTTGACTAGCGGAGAGCAGTTCTTC

abundance: .
v_gene: TRBV7-7
j_gene: TRBJ2-1
d_gene: TRBD2
CDR3aa: CASSPGLAGVNEQFF
CDR3nt: TGTGCTAGCAGCCCGGGACTAGCGGGAGTCAATGAGCAGTTCTTC

abundance: few
v_gene: TRBV7-8
j_gene: TRBJ2-2
d_gene: TRBD2
CDR3aa: CASSLGRAGAVTGELFF
CDR3nt: TGTGCCAGCAGCTTAGGTCGAGCGGGGGCGGTCACCGGGGAGCTGTTTTTT

abundance: .
v_gene: TRBV28
j_gene: TRBJ1-5
d_gene: .
CDR3aa: CASSLWGQGSNQPQHF
CDR3nt: TGTGCCAGCAGTTTGTGGGGGCAGGGGAGCAATCAGCCCCAGCATTTT

abundance: .
v_gene: TRBV3-1/TRBV3-2
j_gene: TRBJ2-2
d_gene: TRBD2
CDR3aa: CASSHLRGGNTGELFF
CDR3nt: TGTGCCAGCAGCCACCTACGGGGGGGGAACACCGGGGAGCTGTTTTTT

abundance: .
v_gene: TRBV5-4
j_gene: TRBJ1-5
d_gene: .
CDR3aa: CASSLDTDQPQHF
CDR3nt: TGTGCCAGCAGCTTGGATACGGATCAGCCCCAGCATTTT

abundance: .
v_gene: TRBV2
j_gene: TRBJ1-6
d_gene: TRBD1
CDR3aa: CASSRDSGGVSPLHF
CDR3nt: TGTGCCAGCAGTAGGGACAGTGGAGGAGTTTCACCCCTCCACTTT

abundance: .
v_gene: TRBV14
j_gene: TRBJ1-2
d_gene: TRBD1
CDR3aa: CASSQETWTGGGYTF
CDR3nt: TGTGCCAGCAGCCAAGAGACGTGGACAGGTGGCGGCTACACCTTC

abundance: .
v_gene: TRBV5-1
j_gene: TRBJ1-5
d_gene: .
CDR3aa: CASSPGSSNQPQHF
CDR3nt: TGCGCCAGCAGCCCGGGGTCTAGCAATCAGCCCCAGCATTTT

abundance: .
v_gene: TRBV18
j_gene: TRBJ2-1
d_gene: TRBD1
CDR3aa: CASSPRAGQGYNEQFF
CDR3nt: TGTGCCAGCTCACCCAGGGCAGGACAGGGCTACAATGAGCAGTTCTTC

abundance: .
v_gene: TRBV5-1
j_gene: TRBJ2-7
d_gene: TRBD2
CDR3aa: CASSREGMPYEQYF
CDR3nt: TGCGCCAGCAGTCGGGAGGGCATGCCCTACGAGCAGTACTTC